One TCR beta chain is described in this entry. Germline CDR1 SQVTM, CDR2 ANQGSEA. V lost 5 bases, J lost 3 bases, and 11 bases stayed unmatched. The CDR3 has 15 residues. The data were produced by immunoSEQ multiplex PCR, yet TCRdb's version contains in-frame clones alone and is incomplete. Of some 45,000 clones in the sample, more than 65% were seen once. This sample was included in a study of blood T cell repertoires in COVID-19. At the level of the study: COVID-19 samples collected from the United States, Italy and Spain covered acute and convalescent phases.

This chain joins TRBV29-1 and TRBJ1-1, with 8 bases aligning to TRBD1. This TCR came from a woman aged 55-70 years with acute or convalescent COVID-19. Sequencing used peripheral blood. In nucleotides, the CDR3 is TGCAGCGTTAAAGTATCCGGGACAGGAGACACTGAAGCTTTCTTT. Protein product: CSVKVSGTGDTEAFF.